This T cell receptor beta chain emerged from a study of human T cells and chemical hapten exposure. Looking at the study overall: 2% DPC was applied to around 2 cm by around 2 cm of upper inner arm skin for sensitization. Regarding the study as a whole: All donors were alopecia patients, so their immunity may differ from that of healthy people. Those TCRs sitting above 1 in 1000 frequency stayed the same with DPC sensitization.

As to time point: pre-sensitization, week 0. Specified treatment: therapeutic diphenylcyclopropenone sensitization with weekly scalp DPC. Each cDNA molecule in the library carried unique molecular identifiers. Using its own MiXCR run on the RACE reads, TCRdb lists one record per CDR3 protein. The data contain roughly 380,000 distinct CDR3 sequences, roughly 5.3% of them singletons. The length of the CDR3 is 16 residues. V lost 1 base and J lost 5, with 12 bases in between. Germline CDR1 LGHDT, CDR2 YNNKEL (reference sequence). As regards this clonotype: Its antigen is not known.

The sequence was obtained from a woman between 50 and 59 years old with alopecia areata. Some clones in this sample may be carry-over from other donors' samples. The V and J genes are TRBV3-1 and TRBJ2-6; a weak D match, TRBD2 (7 bases). Specimen: whole blood, collected in connection with sensitization to the hapten diphenylcyclopropenone (DPC). CDR3 protein: CASSQVPGGWANVLTF. CDR3 in DNA: TGTGCCAGCAGCCAAGTCCCGGGGGGCTGGGCCAACGTCCTGACTTTC.